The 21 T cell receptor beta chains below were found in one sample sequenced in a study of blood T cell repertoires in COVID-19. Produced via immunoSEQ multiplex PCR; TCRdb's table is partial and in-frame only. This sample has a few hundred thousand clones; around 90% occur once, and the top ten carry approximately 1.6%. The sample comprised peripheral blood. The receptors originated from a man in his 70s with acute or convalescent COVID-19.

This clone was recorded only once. CDR3 loop: CASRTGLSGYTF. CDR3 coding DNA: TGTGCCAGCAGGACAGGGCTTAGTGGCTACACCTTC. The J gene is TRBJ1-2, the V gene TRBV28, with 7 bases matching TRBD1. In germline, CDR1 is MDHEN, CDR2 SYDVKM. This CDR3 comprises 12 residues. The J segment lost 7 bases and the V segment lost 6 bases, leaving 5 bases of the junction unmatched.

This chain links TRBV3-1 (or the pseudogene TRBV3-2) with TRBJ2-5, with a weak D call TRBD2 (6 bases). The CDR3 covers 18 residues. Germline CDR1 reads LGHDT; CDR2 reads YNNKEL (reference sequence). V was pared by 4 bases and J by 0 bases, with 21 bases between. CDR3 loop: CASSRLEPQSGYQETQYF. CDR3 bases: TGTGCCAGCAGCCGACTAGAGCCTCAGAGCGGATACCAAGAGACCCAGTACTTC.

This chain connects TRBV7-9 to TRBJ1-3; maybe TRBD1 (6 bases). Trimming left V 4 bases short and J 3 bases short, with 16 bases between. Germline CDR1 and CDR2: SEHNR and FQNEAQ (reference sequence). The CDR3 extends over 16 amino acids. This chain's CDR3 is CASSSGTRSFGNTIYF. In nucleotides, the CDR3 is TGTGCCAGCAGCTCCGGGACAAGATCATTTGGAAACACCATATATTTT.

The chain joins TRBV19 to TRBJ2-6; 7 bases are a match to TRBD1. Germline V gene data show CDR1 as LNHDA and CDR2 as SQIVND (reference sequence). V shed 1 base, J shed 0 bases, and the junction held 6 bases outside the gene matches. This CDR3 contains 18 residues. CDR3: CASSIGRQGNSGANVLTF. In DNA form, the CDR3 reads TGTGCCAGTAGTATAGGAAGACAGGGAAACTCTGGGGCCAACGTCCTGACTTTC.

This CDR3 reads CATSREGGTSGNTIYF. The CDR3 DNA reads TGTGCCACCAGCAGAGAGGGGGGGACCTCTGGAAACACCATATATTTT. The chain combines TRBV15 with TRBJ1-3, with TRBD1 as a possible D gene (5 bases). V was pared by 0 bases and J by 0 bases, with 9 bases between. The germline gives CDR1 LNHNV, CDR2 YYDKDF (reference sequence). The CDR3 is 16 amino acids.

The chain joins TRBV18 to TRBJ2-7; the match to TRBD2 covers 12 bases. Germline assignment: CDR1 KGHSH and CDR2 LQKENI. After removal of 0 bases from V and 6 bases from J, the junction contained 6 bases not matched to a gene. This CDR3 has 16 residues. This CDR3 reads CASSPPGTSGFFEQYF. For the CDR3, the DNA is TGTGCCAGCTCACCACCCGGGACTAGCGGGTTTTTCGAGCAGTACTTC.

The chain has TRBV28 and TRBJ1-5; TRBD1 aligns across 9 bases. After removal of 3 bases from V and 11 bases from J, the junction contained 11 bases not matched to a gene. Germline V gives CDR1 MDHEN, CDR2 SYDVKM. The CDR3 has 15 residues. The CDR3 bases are TGTGCCAGCAGTTTTCCCGGGACAGGGAGTGTGTCCCAGCATTTT. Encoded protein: CASSFPGTGSVSQHF.

CDR3 in amino acids: CASSLAGQGTGELFF. The CDR3 nucleotides read TGTGCCAGCAGCTTAGCGGGACAGGGGACCGGGGAGCTGTTTTTT. The chain employs TRBV11-1 and TRBJ2-2; 10 bases match TRBD1. The CDR3 spans 15 residues. Germline CDR1 SGHAT, CDR2 FQDESV (reference sequence). V gave up 0 bases and J gave up 5 bases; unmatched junction bases: 0.

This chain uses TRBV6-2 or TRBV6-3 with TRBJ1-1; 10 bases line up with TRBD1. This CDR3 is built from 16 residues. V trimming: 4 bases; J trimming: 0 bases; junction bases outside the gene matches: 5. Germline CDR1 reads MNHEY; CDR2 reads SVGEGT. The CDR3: CASSFPTGGLNTEAFF. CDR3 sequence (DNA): TGTGCCAGCAGTTTCCCGACAGGGGGCTTGAACACTGAAGCTTTCTTT.

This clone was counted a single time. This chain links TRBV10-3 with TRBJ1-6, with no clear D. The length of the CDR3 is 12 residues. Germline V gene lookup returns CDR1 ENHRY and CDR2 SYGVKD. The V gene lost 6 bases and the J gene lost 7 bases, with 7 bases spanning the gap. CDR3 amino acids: CAIRTRNSPLHF. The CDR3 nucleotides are TGTGCCATCAGGACAAGGAATTCACCCCTCCACTTT.

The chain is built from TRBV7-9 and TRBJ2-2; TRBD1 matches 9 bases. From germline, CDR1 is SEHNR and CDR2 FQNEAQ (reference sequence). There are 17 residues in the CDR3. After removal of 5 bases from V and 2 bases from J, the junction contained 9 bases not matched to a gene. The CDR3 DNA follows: TGTGCCAGCAGCGATACTTTGGGACAGGGAAACACCGGGGAGCTGTTTTTT. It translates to CASSDTLGQGNTGELFF.

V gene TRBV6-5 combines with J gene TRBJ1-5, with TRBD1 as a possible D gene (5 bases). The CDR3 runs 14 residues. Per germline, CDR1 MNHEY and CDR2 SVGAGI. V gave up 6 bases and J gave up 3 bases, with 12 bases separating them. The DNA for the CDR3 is TGTGCCAGCAGCCGGGGGTACAACAATCAGCCCCAGCATTTT. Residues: CASSRGYNNQPQHF.

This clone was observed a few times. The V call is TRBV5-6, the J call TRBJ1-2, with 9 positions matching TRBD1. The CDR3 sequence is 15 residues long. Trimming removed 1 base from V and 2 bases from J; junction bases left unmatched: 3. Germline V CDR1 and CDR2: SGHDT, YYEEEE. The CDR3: CASSLLGQGNYGYTF. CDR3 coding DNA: TGTGCCAGCAGCTTGCTCGGACAGGGGAACTATGGCTACACCTTC. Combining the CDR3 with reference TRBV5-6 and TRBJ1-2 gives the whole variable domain DAGVTQSPTHLIKTRGQQVTLRCSPKSGHDTVSWYQQALGQGPQFIFQYYEEEERQRGNFPDRFSGHQFPNYSSELNVNALLLGDSALYLCASSLLGQGNYGYTFGSGTRLTVV.

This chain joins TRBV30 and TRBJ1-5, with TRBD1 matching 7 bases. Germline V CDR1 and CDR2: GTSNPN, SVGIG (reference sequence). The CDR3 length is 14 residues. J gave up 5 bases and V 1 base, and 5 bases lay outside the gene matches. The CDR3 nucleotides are TGTGCCTGGAGTGGCGGGCAGGGGGATCAGCCCCAGCATTTT. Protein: CAWSGGQGDQPQHF.

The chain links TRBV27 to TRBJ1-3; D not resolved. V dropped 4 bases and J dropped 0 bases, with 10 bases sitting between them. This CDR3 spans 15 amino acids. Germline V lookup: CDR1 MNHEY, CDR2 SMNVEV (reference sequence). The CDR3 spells CASSSSISSGNTIYF. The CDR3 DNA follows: TGTGCCAGCAGTTCCTCAATTAGCTCTGGAAACACCATATATTTT.

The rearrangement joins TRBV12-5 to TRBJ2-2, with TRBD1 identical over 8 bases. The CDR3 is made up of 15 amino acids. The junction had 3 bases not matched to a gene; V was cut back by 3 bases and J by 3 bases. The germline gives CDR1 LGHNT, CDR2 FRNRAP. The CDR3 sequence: CASGFGQGHTGELFF. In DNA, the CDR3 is TGTGCTAGTGGTTTCGGACAGGGCCACACCGGGGAGCTGTTTTTT.

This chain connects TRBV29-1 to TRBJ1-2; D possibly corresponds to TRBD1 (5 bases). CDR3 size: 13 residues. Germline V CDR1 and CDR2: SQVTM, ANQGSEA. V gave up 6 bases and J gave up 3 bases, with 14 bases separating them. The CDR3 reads CSVTVGGDYGYTF. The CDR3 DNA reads TGCAGCGTGACAGTTGGCGGGGACTATGGCTACACCTTC.

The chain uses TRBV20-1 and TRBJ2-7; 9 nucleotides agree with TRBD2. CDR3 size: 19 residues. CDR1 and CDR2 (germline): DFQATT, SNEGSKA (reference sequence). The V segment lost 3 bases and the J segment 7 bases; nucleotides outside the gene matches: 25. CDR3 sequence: CSASRRAGGPLSERGEQYF. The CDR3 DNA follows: TGCAGTGCTAGTCGGAGGGCGGGAGGGCCTCTGTCGGAACGAGGTGAGCAGTACTTC.

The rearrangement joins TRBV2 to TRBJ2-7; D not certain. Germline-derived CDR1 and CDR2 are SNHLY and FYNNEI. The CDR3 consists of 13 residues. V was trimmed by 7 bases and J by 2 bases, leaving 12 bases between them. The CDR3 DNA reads TGTGCCAGCAACCAATTCGACACCTACGAGCAGTACTTC. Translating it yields CASNQFDTYEQYF.

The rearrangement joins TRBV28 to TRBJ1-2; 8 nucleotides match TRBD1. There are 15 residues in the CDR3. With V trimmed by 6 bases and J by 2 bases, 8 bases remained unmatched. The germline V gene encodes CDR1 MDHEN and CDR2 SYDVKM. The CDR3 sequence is CASRAGTGTNYGYTF. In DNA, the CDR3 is TGTGCCAGCAGGGCCGGGACAGGAACAAACTATGGCTACACCTTC.

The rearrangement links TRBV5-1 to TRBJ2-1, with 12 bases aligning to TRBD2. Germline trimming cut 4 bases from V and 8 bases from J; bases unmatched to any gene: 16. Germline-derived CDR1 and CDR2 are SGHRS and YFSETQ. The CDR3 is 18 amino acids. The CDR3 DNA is TGCGCCAGCAGCCCATCCCCTACCGGGACTAGCGGGCATTATGAGCAGTTCTTC. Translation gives CASSPSPTGTSGHYEQFF.